This TCR beta chain was profiled in a study of blood T cell repertoires in COVID-19. Looking at the study overall: The cDNA or gDNA used as material had been derived from T cells, B-cell-depleted T cells, or PBMCs.

In the original workflow: Amplification with reference gene primers provided the estimates of nucleated cell counts. Clones were sequenced by immunoSEQ multiplex PCR, and TCRdb holds only the in-frame ones, with some missing. V, J and clone size derive from that table, while D and trimming were established from the DNA sequence. The sample lists some 120,000 clones, around 80% occurring once. The V end was cut by 6 bases, the J end by 4 bases, with 7 bases between. The CDR3 totals 12 residues. Germline loops: CDR1 LNHDA, CDR2 SQIVND (reference sequence). The source is a human donor in a cohort sampled during active COVID-19. Sequences were obtained from peripheral blood. The V call is TRBV19, the J call TRBJ1-5; tentative D call: TRBD1 (5 bases). CDR3: CASRDSNQPQHF. In DNA form, the CDR3 reads TGTGCCAGTAGAGACAGTAATCAGCCCCAGCATTTT.